This is a list of T cell receptor beta chains from one sample in a study of Graves' ophthalmopathy and Graves' hyperthyroidism. TCRdb independently ran MiXCR on the multiplex PCR reads; one entry per CDR3 protein. Among about 660,000 distinct CDR3 sequences listed, more than 40% were seen once. Material for sequencing was peripheral blood. The receptor source for this set is an adult man with Graves' ophthalmopathy. Each CDR3 is given with its conserved first and last residue. Each record gives: CDR3 DNA, CDR3 protein, J gene, D gene, V gene, clone size. The D gene is left open where the match is weak. The size entry is marked missing in some rows and otherwise reads once, few, many or a size class.

CDR3nt: TGCAGCGTTGATAGTGGAGGACCGGGTACTGAAGCTTTCTTT; CDR3aa: CSVDSGGPGTEAFF; j_gene: TRBJ1-1; d_gene: NA; v_gene: TRBV29-1; abundance: many
CDR3nt: TGTGCCAGCAGCCCCGGGGGCAGGGAGACCCAGCATTTT; CDR3aa: CASSPGGRETQHF; j_gene: TRBJ1-5; d_gene: NA; v_gene: TRBV9; abundance: NA
CDR3nt: TGTGCCAGCAGCGGCAACCGGGACACATTTCCCTACGAGCAGTACTTC; CDR3aa: CASSGNRDTFPYEQYF; j_gene: TRBJ2-7; d_gene: NA; v_gene: TRBV5-6; abundance: NA
CDR3nt: TGTGCCAGCAGTTCGGGACAAGGTTCTAAATCCTATGGCTACACCTTC; CDR3aa: CASSSGQGSKSYGYTF; j_gene: TRBJ1-2; d_gene: NA; v_gene: TRBV10-3; abundance: few
CDR3nt: TGTGCCAGCAGCCCTGGATATAGCAATCAGCCCCAGTACTTC; CDR3aa: CASSPGYSNQPQYF; j_gene: TRBJ2-5; d_gene: NA; v_gene: TRBV7-9; abundance: once
CDR3nt: TGCAGTGCTAGAGAAGGACAGGGGGCTGTCTACGAGCAGTACTTC; CDR3aa: CSAREGQGAVYEQYF; j_gene: TRBJ2-7; d_gene: TRBD1; v_gene: TRBV20-1; abundance: few
CDR3nt: TGTGCCATCAGTGAGTCGACAGGGAGACAGTACTTC; CDR3aa: CAISESTGRQYF; j_gene: TRBJ2-7; d_gene: TRBD1; v_gene: TRBV10-3; abundance: once
CDR3nt: TGTGGTTTGGCCAATTCCTACGAGCAGTACTTC; CDR3aa: CGLANSYEQYF; j_gene: TRBJ2-7; d_gene: NA; v_gene: TRBV25-1; abundance: NA
CDR3nt: TGTGCCAGCTCACCACAAGCGACGAACACTGAAGCTTTCTTT; CDR3aa: CASSPQATNTEAFF; j_gene: TRBJ1-1; d_gene: NA; v_gene: TRBV2; abundance: few
CDR3nt: TGTGCCAGCAGCTCGACAGGGGGCGTCGGGTACGAGCAGTGCTTC; CDR3aa: CASSSTGGVGYEQCF; j_gene: TRBJ2-7; d_gene: TRBD1; v_gene: TRBV11-1; abundance: NA
CDR3nt: TGTGCCAGCAGCCCCCCCCTCCCAAACGTCCTGACTTTC; CDR3aa: CASSPPLPNVLTF; j_gene: TRBJ2-6; d_gene: NA; v_gene: TRBV9; abundance: NA
CDR3nt: TGTGCCAGCAGTGGGACTAGCGGGAGCTACAATGAGCAGTTCTTC; CDR3aa: CASSGTSGSYNEQFF; j_gene: TRBJ2-1; d_gene: TRBD2; v_gene: TRBV10-3; abundance: few
CDR3nt: TGTGCCAGCAGCGGAGGAGGGGGCCCCTACGAGCAGTACTTC; CDR3aa: CASSGGGGPYEQYF; j_gene: TRBJ2-7; d_gene: NA; v_gene: TRBV11-2; abundance: few
CDR3nt: TGTGCCAGCAGCCAAGGTGTCCTAAAGGATTCACCCCTCCACTTT; CDR3aa: CASSQGVLKDSPLHF; j_gene: TRBJ1-6; d_gene: NA; v_gene: TRBV3-1; abundance: few
CDR3nt: TGCGCCAGCAGCGAGCAAGAAACAAAGAACACTGAAGCTTTCTTT; CDR3aa: CASSEQETKNTEAFF; j_gene: TRBJ1-1; d_gene: NA; v_gene: TRBV5-1; abundance: many
CDR3nt: TGTGCCAGCAGCCCTAGGGTTACGGGACACCCAACCTTC; CDR3aa: CASSPRVTGHPTF; j_gene: TRBJ1-2; d_gene: NA; v_gene: TRBV7-8; abundance: many
CDR3nt: TGTGCCATCAGTGAAGGGACTAGCGCCTACTACGAGCAGTACTTC; CDR3aa: CAISEGTSAYYEQYF; j_gene: TRBJ2-7; d_gene: TRBD2; v_gene: TRBV10-3; abundance: NA
CDR3nt: TGCGCCAGCAGCCAAGCACGGACTAGCGGGGTCTCCTACGAGCAGTACTTC; CDR3aa: CASSQARTSGVSYEQYF; j_gene: TRBJ2-7; d_gene: TRBD2; v_gene: TRBV4-1; abundance: NA
CDR3nt: TGTGCCATCAGTGGGCCGGACAATAACTATGGCTACACCTTC; CDR3aa: CAISGPDNNYGYTF; j_gene: TRBJ1-2; d_gene: NA; v_gene: TRBV10-3; abundance: NA
CDR3nt: TGTGCCAGCAGCCAAGGGGGAGTAAACGAGCAGTACTTC; CDR3aa: CASSQGGVNEQYF; j_gene: TRBJ2-7; d_gene: NA; v_gene: TRBV3-1; abundance: NA
CDR3nt: TGTGCCACCAGTGATTTGCGGCCCAAACGTCAGCCCCAGCATTTT; CDR3aa: CATSDLRPKRQPQHF; j_gene: TRBJ1-5; d_gene: NA; v_gene: TRBV24-1; abundance: many
CDR3nt: TGTGCCAGCATGAAAGAACAGGGTTGGGGGAACACTGAAGCTTTCTTT; CDR3aa: CASMKEQGWGNTEAFF; j_gene: TRBJ1-1; d_gene: NA; v_gene: TRBV2; abundance: many
CDR3nt: TGTGCCAGCCGACGGGGGGAGAACACCGGGGAGCTGTTTTTT; CDR3aa: CASRRGENTGELFF; j_gene: TRBJ2-2; d_gene: TRBD2; v_gene: TRBV6-6; abundance: many
CDR3nt: TGCAGTGCCAGTTCCAATGAGCAGTTCTTC; CDR3aa: CSASSNEQFF; j_gene: TRBJ2-1; d_gene: NA; v_gene: TRBV20-1; abundance: many
CDR3nt: TGTGCCAGCAGTACCGCTGGAGGGCCGGTCACAGATACGCAGTATTTT; CDR3aa: CASSTAGGPVTDTQYF; j_gene: TRBJ2-3; d_gene: NA; v_gene: TRBV6-2/TRBV6-3; abundance: NA
CDR3nt: TGCGCCAGCAGCCCTCGGACAGGTTGGGACTATGGCTACACCTTC; CDR3aa: CASSPRTGWDYGYTF; j_gene: TRBJ1-2; d_gene: TRBD1; v_gene: TRBV4-3; abundance: NA
CDR3nt: TGTGCCAGCAGCTCCGGCGTGACAGGGGTTCTGGAGACCCAGTACTTC; CDR3aa: CASSSGVTGVLETQYF; j_gene: TRBJ2-5; d_gene: TRBD1; v_gene: TRBV7-8; abundance: many
CDR3nt: TGTGCCAGCAGAAAACGATGGGGGGCTTACACTGAAGCTTTCTTT; CDR3aa: CASRKRWGAYTEAFF; j_gene: TRBJ1-1; d_gene: NA; v_gene: TRBV2; abundance: many
CDR3nt: TGTGCCAGCAGTTTAGCTAGTGCGAAGACTGAAGCTTTCTTT; CDR3aa: CASSLASAKTEAFF; j_gene: TRBJ1-1; d_gene: NA; v_gene: TRBV12-3/TRBV12-4; abundance: NA
CDR3nt: TGTGCCAGCAGCACACAATACCAGCCGGGCACCGGGGAGCTGTTTTTT; CDR3aa: CASSTQYQPGTGELFF; j_gene: TRBJ2-2; d_gene: NA; v_gene: TRBV5-6; abundance: NA
CDR3nt: TGTGCCAGCAGCCAAGAACCAGAATACGAGCAGTACTTC; CDR3aa: CASSQEPEYEQYF; j_gene: TRBJ2-7; d_gene: NA; v_gene: TRBV14; abundance: many
CDR3nt: TGTGCCATCAGTGACCCGGACACTGGAAACACCATATATTTT; CDR3aa: CAISDPDTGNTIYF; j_gene: TRBJ1-3; d_gene: NA; v_gene: TRBV10-3; abundance: many
CDR3nt: TGTGCCAGCAGCTCCGACTCGGGTGGCTATGGCTACACCTTC; CDR3aa: CASSSDSGGYGYTF; j_gene: TRBJ1-2; d_gene: NA; v_gene: TRBV6-5; abundance: many
CDR3nt: TGTGCCAGCAGCGGAGACGTAGGCGGCGATGAGCAGTACTTC; CDR3aa: CASSGDVGGDEQYF; j_gene: TRBJ2-7; d_gene: NA; v_gene: TRBV7-3; abundance: once
CDR3nt: TGCAGCGGTAGGTCACCCCTCCACTTT; CDR3aa: CSGRSPLHF; j_gene: TRBJ1-6; d_gene: NA; v_gene: TRBV29-1; abundance: NA
CDR3nt: TGTGCCAGCAGAGGCAGAGTCTCCTACGAGCAGTACTTC; CDR3aa: CASRGRVSYEQYF; j_gene: TRBJ2-7; d_gene: NA; v_gene: TRBV10-3; abundance: few
CDR3nt: TGCAGTGCTAGTGATGGACAGGGGGGTCAGCCCCAGCATTTT; CDR3aa: CSASDGQGGQPQHF; j_gene: TRBJ1-5; d_gene: TRBD1; v_gene: TRBV20-1; abundance: many
CDR3nt: TGTGCCACCAGCGAGGGCCCCTCAGGGGAGCTGTTTTTT; CDR3aa: CATSEGPSGELFF; j_gene: TRBJ2-2; d_gene: NA; v_gene: TRBV15; abundance: once
CDR3nt: TGCAGCCCGGGACAGGGCCGGAACACCGGGGAGCTGTTTTTT; CDR3aa: CSPGQGRNTGELFF; j_gene: TRBJ2-2; d_gene: TRBD1; v_gene: TRBV29-1; abundance: NA
CDR3nt: TGCGCCAGCAGCCAAGCCCCACAGGGCGTTAACTATGGCTACACCTTC; CDR3aa: CASSQAPQGVNYGYTF; j_gene: TRBJ1-2; d_gene: NA; v_gene: TRBV4-1; abundance: few
CDR3nt: TGTGCCAGCAAGAAGCGGCAGTTCAACGAGCAGTACTTC; CDR3aa: CASKKRQFNEQYF; j_gene: TRBJ2-7; d_gene: NA; v_gene: TRBV12-3/TRBV12-4; abundance: NA
CDR3nt: TGTGCCAGCAGTTACGACAGGCTTGAACACACCATATATTTT; CDR3aa: CASSYDRLEHTIYF; j_gene: TRBJ1-3; d_gene: NA; v_gene: TRBV7-2; abundance: many
CDR3nt: TGTGCCAGCAGCGCGGGGCCCCACGAGCAGTACTTC; CDR3aa: CASSAGPHEQYF; j_gene: TRBJ2-7; d_gene: NA; v_gene: TRBV5-6; abundance: NA
CDR3nt: TGTGCCAGCAGTCCGCGGGGGGCCTCCGAAGAGACCCAGTACTTC; CDR3aa: CASSPRGASEETQYF; j_gene: TRBJ2-5; d_gene: TRBD2; v_gene: TRBV11-2; abundance: many
CDR3nt: TGTGCCAGTAGTATGGGGACCGGGGAGCTGTTTTTT; CDR3aa: CASSMGTGELFF; j_gene: TRBJ2-2; d_gene: NA; v_gene: TRBV19; abundance: many
CDR3nt: TGTGCCATCAGTGAGACCGGACTAGCGAGTGATAAACTGTTTTTT; CDR3aa: CAISETGLASDKLFF; j_gene: TRBJ1-4; d_gene: NA; v_gene: TRBV10-3; abundance: NA
CDR3nt: TGTGCCAGCAGCTTGACGCAGCGGGGGGGGTGGAATGAGCAGTACTTC; CDR3aa: CASSLTQRGGWNEQYF; j_gene: TRBJ2-7; d_gene: TRBD2; v_gene: TRBV7-9; abundance: NA
CDR3nt: TGCAGCGTTGAAGGATGGGGCGGGGCAGCCCAGTACTTC; CDR3aa: CSVEGWGGAAQYF; j_gene: TRBJ2-5; d_gene: NA; v_gene: TRBV29-1; abundance: NA
CDR3nt: TGTGCCAGCAGCTTGGACTGGCGGGAGACCCAGTACTTC; CDR3aa: CASSLDWRETQYF; j_gene: TRBJ2-5; d_gene: NA; v_gene: TRBV11-2; abundance: many
CDR3nt: TGCAGTGCTAGATCGGGACAGCTTAATCAGCCCCAGCATTTT; CDR3aa: CSARSGQLNQPQHF; j_gene: TRBJ1-5; d_gene: TRBD1; v_gene: TRBV20-1; abundance: many
CDR3nt: TGTGCCACGGAAGAACAGGGGGCGGAGAGCGGCTACACCTTC; CDR3aa: CATEEQGAESGYTF; j_gene: TRBJ1-2; d_gene: TRBD1; v_gene: TRBV15; abundance: many
CDR3nt: TGCAGCGTCACGAACGGATGGGGGAGTGAAAAACTGTTTTTT; CDR3aa: CSVTNGWGSEKLFF; j_gene: TRBJ1-4; d_gene: NA; v_gene: TRBV29-1; abundance: NA
CDR3nt: TGTGCCAGCAGTGAAACAGGATTCAATCAGCCCCAGCATTTT; CDR3aa: CASSETGFNQPQHF; j_gene: TRBJ1-5; d_gene: NA; v_gene: TRBV2; abundance: many
CDR3nt: TGTGCCAACCGCAGGGACGATGGCTACACCTTC; CDR3aa: CANRRDDGYTF; j_gene: TRBJ1-2; d_gene: NA; v_gene: TRBV2; abundance: NA
CDR3nt: TGCAGCGTTGAAGCAAGAGGGACTGAAGCTTTCTTT; CDR3aa: CSVEARGTEAFF; j_gene: TRBJ1-1; d_gene: NA; v_gene: TRBV29-1; abundance: once